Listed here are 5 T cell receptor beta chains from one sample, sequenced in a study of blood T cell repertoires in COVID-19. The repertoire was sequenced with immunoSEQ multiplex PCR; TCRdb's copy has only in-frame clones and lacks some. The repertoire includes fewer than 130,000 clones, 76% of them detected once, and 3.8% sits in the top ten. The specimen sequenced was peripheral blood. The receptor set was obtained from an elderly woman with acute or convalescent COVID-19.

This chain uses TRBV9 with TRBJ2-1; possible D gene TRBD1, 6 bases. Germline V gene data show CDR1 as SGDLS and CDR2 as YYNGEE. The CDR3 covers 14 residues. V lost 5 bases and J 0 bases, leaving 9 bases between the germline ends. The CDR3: CASRTGPSYNEQFF. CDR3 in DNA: TGTGCCAGCAGAACAGGGCCCTCCTACAATGAGCAGTTCTTC.

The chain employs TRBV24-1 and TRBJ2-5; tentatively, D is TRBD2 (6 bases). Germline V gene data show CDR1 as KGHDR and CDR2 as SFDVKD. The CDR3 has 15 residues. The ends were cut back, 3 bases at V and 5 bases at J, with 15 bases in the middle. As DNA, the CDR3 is TGTGCCACCAGTGATGTCACGGGAGTGCGGGAGACCCAGTACTTC. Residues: CATSDVTGVRETQYF.

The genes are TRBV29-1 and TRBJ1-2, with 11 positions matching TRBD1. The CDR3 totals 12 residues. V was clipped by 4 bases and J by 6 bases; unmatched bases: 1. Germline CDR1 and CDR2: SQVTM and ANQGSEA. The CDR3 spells CSVGTGGDGYTF. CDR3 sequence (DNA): TGCAGCGTTGGGACAGGGGGCGATGGCTACACCTTC.

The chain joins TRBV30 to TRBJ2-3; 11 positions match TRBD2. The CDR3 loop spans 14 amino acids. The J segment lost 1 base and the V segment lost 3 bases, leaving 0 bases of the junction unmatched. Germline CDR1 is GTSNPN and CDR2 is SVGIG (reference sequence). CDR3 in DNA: TGTGCCTGGAGGACTAGCGGGGGCACAGATACGCAGTATTTT. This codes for CAWRTSGGTDTQYF.

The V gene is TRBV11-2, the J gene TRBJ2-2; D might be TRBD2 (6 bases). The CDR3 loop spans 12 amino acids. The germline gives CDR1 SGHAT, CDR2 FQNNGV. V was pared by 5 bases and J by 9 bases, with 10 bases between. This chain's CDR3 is CASSRGFWELFF. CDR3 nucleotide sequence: TGTGCCAGCAGCCGGGGGTTTTGGGAGCTGTTTTTT. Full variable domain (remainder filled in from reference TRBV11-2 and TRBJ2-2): EAGVAQSPRYKIIEKRQSVAFWCNPISGHATLYWYQQILGQGPKLLIQFQNNGVVDDSQLPKDRFSAERLKGVDSTLKIQPAKLEDSAVYLCASSRGFWELFFGEGSRLTVL.